Each of the 23 T cell receptor beta chains below was sequenced from the same sample in a study of shared clonotypes between healthy human individuals. The protocol was immunoSEQ multiplex PCR, while the TCRdb copy is restricted to in-frame clones and leaves out a portion. The sample lists around 2.1 million clones, approximately 96% occurring once. The specimen sequenced was naive CD4+ T cells sorted from blood. As for subset: CD45RA+ positively selected. The receptors stem from a man between 18 and 35 years old in good health.

This rearrangement joins TRBV27 to TRBJ2-5; D unclear. The CDR3 contains 13 residues. V was trimmed by 6 bases and J by 4 bases, leaving 12 bases between them. The germline V gene has CDR1 MNHEY and CDR2 SMNVEV (reference sequence). The CDR3 DNA is TGTGCCAGCAGAGGTCTCCCGGGAGAGACCCAGTACTTC. It translates to CASRGLPGETQYF.

The chain is built from TRBV11-2 and TRBJ2-7, with 7 positions matching TRBD1. V lost 3 bases, J lost 3 bases, and 14 bases stayed unmatched. CDR1 is SGHAT and CDR2 is FQNNGV in the germline V gene. CDR3 length: 17 residues. The CDR3 sequence is CASSFLKGTASNYEQYF. CDR3 nucleotide sequence: TGTGCCAGCAGCTTCCTCAAAGGGACAGCCTCTAACTACGAGCAGTACTTC.

The chain couples TRBV2 to TRBJ2-7; possibly TRBD1 for D (5 bases). Looked up from germline, CDR1 is SNHLY and CDR2 is FYNNEI. CDR3 size: 13 residues. Trimming stripped 7 bases from V and 7 bases from J, with 17 bases between. The CDR3 DNA sequence: TGTGCCAGCACCGAGACAGCCTGGTGGGAGCAGTACTTC. It is translated as CASTETAWWEQYF.

This chain uses TRBV2 with TRBJ1-6; TRBD1 aligns across 8 bases. The CDR3 extends over 14 amino acids. V was pared by 10 bases and J by 9 bases, with 11 bases of the junction left unmatched. Germline V lookup: CDR1 SNHLY, CDR2 FYNNEI. The CDR3, as DNA: TGTGCCACCATTGAGGACAGGGCCCGTTCACCCCTCCACTTT. Translating it yields CATIEDRARSPLHF.

The chain uses TRBV2 and TRBJ2-5; D is perhaps TRBD1 or TRBD2 (6 bases each). The CDR3 loop spans 14 amino acids. Germline V lookup: CDR1 SNHLY, CDR2 FYNNEI. V was clipped by 7 bases and J by 5 bases, with 17 bases between them. The CDR3: CASTEGGLKETQYF. The CDR3 nucleotides are TGTGCCAGCACCGAGGGGGGTTTGAAGGAGACCCAGTACTTC.

The rearrangement joins TRBV12-5 to TRBJ2-3; TRBD2 matches at 7 bases. In germline, CDR1 is LGHNT, CDR2 FRNRAP. The V and J ends lost 1 base and 4 bases, in that order; junction bases with no gene match: 17. The CDR3 is 19 residues long. CDR3 sequence (DNA): TGTGCTAGTGGTTTGGGGTTAGGCGGGAGCGAAATTGGCGCAGATACGCAGTATTTT. Encoded protein: CASGLGLGGSEIGADTQYF.

The V call is TRBV19, the J call TRBJ2-7, with 9 nucleotides matching TRBD1. V trimming: 0 bases; J trimming: 6 bases; junction bases outside the gene matches: 6. The CDR3 is 15 amino acids. Germline CDR1 reads LNHDA; CDR2 reads SQIVND (reference sequence). The chain's CDR3 is CASSIEGQGVAEQYF. The CDR3 DNA reads TGTGCCAGTAGTATAGAGGGACAGGGAGTTGCCGAGCAGTACTTC.

CDR3 in DNA: TGTGCCAGCAGTTCCCCCGAAGGGTCGAACACTGAAGCTTTCTTT. Its translation is CASSSPEGSNTEAFF. V is TRBV6-6 and J is TRBJ1-1, with no clear D. The CDR3 has 15 amino acids. Between the trimmed V and J ends, which lost 4 bases and 1 base, there was a span of 13 bases. Germline V gene sequence: CDR1 MNHNY, CDR2 SVGAGI (reference sequence).

This clone was observed once. The chain carries TRBV28 and TRBJ2-6; 11 nucleotides line up with TRBD1. Germline V CDR1 and CDR2: MDHEN, SYDVKM. The V and J ends lost 7 bases and 1 base, in that order; junction bases with no gene match: 6. This CDR3 is built from 17 residues. This CDR3 is CASNGDRGISGANVLTF. The CDR3 region has the DNA TGTGCCAGCAACGGGGACAGGGGGATTTCTGGGGCCAACGTCCTGACTTTC.

The chain carries TRBV19 and TRBJ2-3; 8 nucleotides match TRBD2. The V gene end was trimmed by 6 bases and the J gene end by 2 bases; junction bases not matched to a gene: 4. The germline V gene has CDR1 LNHDA and CDR2 SQIVND (reference sequence). The CDR3 totals 14 residues. The CDR3 nucleotides are TGTGCCAGTAGAACTAGCGGAAACACAGATACGCAGTATTTT. Residues: CASRTSGNTDTQYF. Complete variable domain (other parts from reference TRBV19 and TRBJ2-3): DGGITQSPKYLFRKEGQNVTLSCEQNLNHDAMYWYRQDPGQGLRLIYYSQIVNDFQKGDIAEGYSVSREKKESFPLTVTSAQKNPTAFYLCASRTSGNTDTQYFGPGTRLTVL.

The table lists this clone with a few counts. V and J are TRBV18 and TRBJ2-7; D might be TRBD2 (6 bases). Germline CDR1 KGHSH, CDR2 LQKENI. The length of the CDR3 is 15 residues. The germline V and J ends were trimmed by 3 bases and 5 bases, with 17 bases remaining between them. In nucleotides, the CDR3 is TGTGCCAGCTCACCCCTTGGGGGGTGGCTTGACGAGCAGTACTTC. Its protein is CASSPLGGWLDEQYF.

J is TRBJ1-2 and V is TRBV29-1, with TRBD1 as a possible D gene (5 bases). This CDR3 contains 15 residues. The V and J ends lost 0 bases and 0 bases respectively, with 11 bases between them. In germline, CDR1 is SQVTM, CDR2 ANQGSEA. The CDR3 here is CSVEDARQPNYGYTF. The DNA for the CDR3 is TGCAGCGTTGAAGATGCGAGACAGCCTAACTATGGCTACACCTTC.

The CDR3 DNA follows: TGTGCCTGGAGTGAAGGCGGGGGGCCAGAGACCCAGTACTTC. Residues: CAWSEGGGPETQYF. The V and J genes are TRBV30 and TRBJ2-5, with 8 positions matching TRBD2. CDR3 length: 14 amino acids. Per germline, CDR1 GTSNPN and CDR2 SVGIG (reference sequence). J lost 4 bases, V lost 1 base, and 5 bases had no gene match.

The chain joins TRBV6-5 to TRBJ1-2; 7 bases match TRBD1. This CDR3 contains 15 residues. The trim removed 7 bases at V and 1 base at J, leaving 9 bases unmatched. CDR1 is MNHEY and CDR2 is SVGAGI in the germline V gene. CDR3 DNA sequence: TGTGCCAGCAAAAAAGGGGGCAGGTTTAACTATGGCTACACCTTC. Protein product: CASKKGGRFNYGYTF.

V usage is TRBV18 and J usage is TRBJ1-2; D uncertain. This CDR3 spans 13 amino acids. The V end lost 0 bases, the J end lost 8 bases, and 10 bases lay between the germline ends. Germline values: CDR1 KGHSH, CDR2 LQKENI. The CDR3 coding sequence is TGTGCCAGCTCACCACCGATGGCGGGCGGCTACACCTTC. Its translation is CASSPPMAGGYTF.

There are a few counts of this clone. The rearrangement joins TRBV10-2 to TRBJ1-2, with unresolved D. Germline CDR1 WSHSY, CDR2 SAAADI. The CDR3 sequence is 13 residues long. V was pared by 2 bases and J by 5 bases, with 9 bases between. CDR3 amino acids: CASSERADYGYTF. The CDR3 DNA is TGCGCCAGCAGTGAGAGGGCAGATTATGGCTACACCTTC.

The rearrangement uses TRBV10-1 and TRBJ2-2, with D tentatively TRBD1 or TRBD2 (6 bases each). This CDR3 comprises 14 residues. From germline, CDR1 is WNHNN and CDR2 SYGVQD (reference sequence). Trimming left V 7 bases short and J 2 bases short, with 11 bases between. CDR3 sequence: CASNKGGNTGELFF. In nucleotides, the CDR3 is TGCGCCAGCAATAAGGGGGGCAACACCGGGGAGCTGTTTTTT.

The chain links TRBV2 to TRBJ1-2; 9 bases match TRBD1. This CDR3 spans 14 amino acids. The trim removed 7 bases at V and 2 bases at J, leaving 5 bases unmatched. Germline V gene sequence: CDR1 SNHLY, CDR2 FYNNEI. This CDR3 is CASTSQGANYGYTF. As DNA, the CDR3 is TGTGCCAGCACCTCACAGGGGGCGAACTATGGCTACACCTTC. The full variable domain, in which reference TRBV2 and TRBJ1-2 provide the parts outside the CDR3, is EPEVTQTPSHQVTQMGQEVILRCVPISNHLYFYWYRQILGQKVEFLVSFYNNEISEKSEIFDDQFSVERPDGSNFTLKIRSTKLEDSAMYFCASTSQGANYGYTFGSGTRLTVV.

This clone appeared once. The chain links TRBV6-5 to TRBJ2-2; 9 bases align to TRBD1. With 6 bases clipped from V and 5 bases from J, the junction kept 4 bases outside the gene matches. The CDR3 runs 14 residues. Looked up from germline, CDR1 is MNHEY and CDR2 is SVGAGI. The CDR3 DNA reads TGTGCCAGCAGAAAACAGGGGGCGACCGGGGAGCTGTTTTTT. The encoded protein is CASRKQGATGELFF.

The CDR3 protein is CASRKNRDFNEKLFF. CDR3 nucleotides: TGTGCCAGCAGGAAGAATCGGGACTTTAACGAAAAACTGTTTTTT. The rearrangement links TRBV27 to TRBJ1-4; possibly TRBD1 for D (5 bases). Germline V gene lookup returns CDR1 MNHEY and CDR2 SMNVEV (reference sequence). V lost 6 bases, J lost 8 bases, and 19 bases lay in between. The CDR3 consists of 15 residues.

Remarks on this clone: This CDR3 is also generated by other DNA sequences in the sample. The chain joins TRBV5-1 to TRBJ2-7, with D possibly being TRBD2 (5 bases). This CDR3 spans 16 amino acids. CDR1 is SGHRS and CDR2 is YFSETQ in the germline V gene. V lost 0 bases and J lost 0, with 13 bases in between. CDR3 DNA: TGCGCCAGCAGCTTGGGGGGTAGCGTTAGCTCCTACGAGCAGTACTTC. Encoded protein: CASSLGGSVSSYEQYF.

This sequence joins TRBV6-5 and TRBJ2-2; D is ambiguous. CDR3 length: 10 amino acids. Germline V CDR1 and CDR2: MNHEY, SVGAGI. V was cut by 10 bases and J by 6 bases, with 6 bases left in between. The DNA for the CDR3 is TGTGCCACCTTTTCCGGGGAGCTGTTTTTT. Translating it yields CATFSGELFF.

The chain couples TRBV5-4 to TRBJ2-1; D may be TRBD2 (5 bases). Trimming cost V 2 bases and J 5 bases, with 11 bases left between them. The CDR3 runs to 14 residues. In germline, CDR1 is SGHNT, CDR2 YYREEE (reference sequence). The CDR3 reads CASSFGADDNEQFF. The CDR3 bases are TGTGCCAGCAGCTTTGGAGCGGACGACAATGAGCAGTTCTTC.